This T cell receptor (beta chain) was found in a study of T cells expressing NK-cell markers. Overall study context: Out of eight donors sequenced, seven tested HCMV-seropositive and the remaining one seronegative.

TCRdb reprocessed the 5' RACE reads; each CDR3 protein has one entry and no DNA is given. Recorded for this sample: more than 250,000 distinct CDR3 sequences. A remark on this clonotype: The antigen is undetermined.

General study results and limits: Expanded clones of NKG2C+ T cells had an unclear HCMV specificity. Dominant NKG2C+ clonotype frequencies of about 1.0-7.0% of CD8+ T cells were measured in five or six donors. The CD3+CD56-NKG2C+ fraction was also led by these clonotypes in four donors.

CDR1 and CDR2 from the germline V gene are SEHNR and FQNEAQ (reference sequence). CDR3 length: 16 amino acids. The source of this sequence is a man younger than 35 in good health. Sample: blood T cells: a sorted CD56 or NKG2C T cell subset, CD4+ or CD8+ T cells, or bulk PBMC T cells (not recorded which). The gene calls are TRBV7-9 and TRBJ1-5; without DNA, the TCRdb call of TRBD1 cannot be checked. This chain's CDR3 is CASSRGTGNSNQPQHF.